The 19 T cell receptor beta chains in this list originate from one sample, sequenced in a study of OX40 agonist ivuxolimab in advanced cancers. Measured with immunoSEQ multiplex PCR; TCRdb has only the in-frame clones, and not every one. There are tens of thousands of clones in the sample; 89% occur only once, and more than 0.3% lies in the top ten. This specimen consisted of CD4+ or CD8+ T cells sorted from blood, obtained in a trial of the OX40 agonist ivuxolimab. All receptors come from an adult with an advanced solid tumor such as melanoma, head and neck, liver or kidney cancer.

This CDR3 is CASSLAGPPYEQYF. Written as DNA, the CDR3 is TGTGCCAGCTCACTAGCGGGACCCCCCTACGAGCAGTACTTC. This rearrangement joins TRBV18 to TRBJ2-7, with 8 bases identical to TRBD2. There are 14 residues in the CDR3. Germline V lookup: CDR1 KGHSH, CDR2 LQKENI. Trimming removed 4 bases from V and 2 bases from J; junction bases left unmatched: 4.

The chain recombines TRBV6-5 with TRBJ1-1; 7 nucleotides agree with TRBD1. CDR1 is MNHEY, CDR2 SVGAGI, per germline. This CDR3 has 13 amino acids. J lost 5 bases, V lost 5 bases, and 5 bases had no gene match. The CDR3 is CASSRQGVTEAFF. Written as DNA, the CDR3 is TGTGCCAGCAGTCGTCAGGGGGTAACTGAAGCTTTCTTT.

The chain couples TRBV6-5 to TRBJ2-7, with 8 bases identical to TRBD1. The ends lost 6 bases at V and 6 bases at J; junction bases unmatched: 10. The germline gives CDR1 MNHEY, CDR2 SVGAGI. The length of the CDR3 is 14 residues. The CDR3 here is CASRPTGGAGEQYF. In DNA form, the CDR3 reads TGTGCCAGCAGGCCAACAGGGGGAGCAGGCGAGCAGTACTTC.

This chain joins TRBV4-2 and TRBJ2-2; the match to TRBD2 covers 8 bases. CDR3 length equals 14 residues. Germline loops: CDR1 LGHNA, CDR2 YNFKEQ. V gave up 10 bases and J gave up 7 bases; unmatched junction bases: 11. The CDR3 region is CATRRGEDDGELFF. The CDR3 DNA sequence: TGTGCCACCCGGCGGGGGGAGGATGACGGGGAGCTGTTTTTT.

The CDR3 DNA sequence: TGTGCCAGCAGCATAAGCGGGGGCCCTTACAATGAGCAGTTCTTC. This sequence encodes CASSISGGPYNEQFF. This chain joins TRBV7-2 and TRBJ2-1; 8 nucleotides match TRBD2. The ends lost 5 bases at V and 4 bases at J; junction bases unmatched: 7. The CDR3 is made up of 15 amino acids. Germline-derived CDR1 and CDR2 are SGHTA and FQGNSA.

The chain recombines TRBV5-4 with TRBJ1-2; a weak D match, TRBD1 (5 bases). This CDR3 has 12 amino acids. The V and J ends lost 5 bases and 7 bases respectively, with 12 bases between them. CDR1 is SGHNT and CDR2 is YYREEE in the germline V gene (reference sequence). CDR3 amino acids: CASSWGGAGYTF. The CDR3 bases are TGTGCCAGCAGTTGGGGGGGTGCTGGCTACACCTTC.

This clone was counted once. The chain joins TRBV6-5 to TRBJ2-1, with 8 bases matching TRBD1. Germline loops: CDR1 MNHEY, CDR2 SVGAGI. This CDR3 has 14 residues. J lost 9 bases, V lost 4 bases, and 8 bases had no gene match. The CDR3 DNA reads as TGTGCCAGCAGTTGGAGGGTTACAGGGGGTGAGCAGTTCTTC. Amino acid sequence: CASSWRVTGGEQFF.

The gene calls are TRBV27 and TRBJ1-5, with a tentative D call TRBD1 (5 bases). In germline, CDR1 is MNHEY, CDR2 SMNVEV (reference sequence). This CDR3 spans 15 amino acids. The germline V and J ends were trimmed by 0 bases and 4 bases, with 10 bases remaining between them. In DNA form, the CDR3 reads TGTGCCAGCAGTTTATCCCGGGGGTCTAATCAGCCCCAGCATTTT. Translated: CASSLSRGSNQPQHF.

The rearrangement joins TRBV5-8 to TRBJ2-7; 14 bases line up with TRBD2. Trimming removed 4 bases from V and 7 bases from J; junction bases left unmatched: 7. CDR1 and CDR2 (germline): SGHTS, YDEGEE. This CDR3 contains 15 residues. CDR3 region: CASSPWTSGRQEQYF. CDR3 DNA: TGTGCCAGCAGCCCATGGACTAGCGGGAGGCAAGAGCAGTACTTC.

The chain is built from TRBV19 and TRBJ1-3, with 8 bases lining up with TRBD1. With V trimmed by 7 bases and J by 4 bases, 9 bases remained unmatched. This CDR3 comprises 15 residues. Germline CDR1 reads LNHDA; CDR2 reads SQIVND (reference sequence). The CDR3 here is CASTSRTGPGNTIYF. DNA for the CDR3: TGTGCCAGTACCTCGAGGACAGGGCCGGGAAACACCATATATTTT.

J is TRBJ2-1 and V is TRBV12-5, with 9 nucleotides matching TRBD2. The germline gives CDR1 LGHNT, CDR2 FRNRAP. The CDR3 extends over 14 amino acids. V was clipped by 8 bases and J by 9 bases; unmatched bases: 11. The CDR3 bases are TGTGCTAGTCGGAGGGCGGGAGGGCCGGGTGAGCAGTTCTTC. Protein sequence: CASRRAGGPGEQFF.

CDR3 sequence (DNA): TGTGCCAGCAGTGAACAGGGATCGGAGACCCAGTACTTC. Its protein product is CASSEQGSETQYF. The gene calls are TRBV6-4 and TRBJ2-5, with a weak D call TRBD1 (6 bases). The CDR3 length is 13 residues. Germline V CDR1 and CDR2: MRHNA, SNTAGT. V lost 3 bases, J lost 5 bases, and 10 bases lay in between.

The chain uses TRBV6-5 and TRBJ2-2; unclear D gene. The CDR3 length is 15 residues. Germline lookup yields CDR1 MNHEY and CDR2 SVGAGI. Trimming cost V 7 bases and J 4 bases, with 16 bases left between them. CDR3 nucleotide sequence: TGTGCCAGCATGGGAACAGCCCGCGGCACCGGGGAGCTGTTTTTT. Protein product: CASMGTARGTGELFF.

This clone was detected once. The CDR3 region is CASSLGQGTDTQYF. The DNA of the CDR3 is TGTGCCAGCAGCTTAGGACAGGGCACAGATACGCAGTATTTT. This rearrangement joins TRBV11-2 to TRBJ2-3; a weak D match, TRBD1 (6 bases). The CDR3 covers 14 residues. V lost 1 base and J lost 1, with 6 bases in between. The germline V gene has CDR1 SGHAT and CDR2 FQNNGV. The full variable domain, in which reference TRBV11-2 and TRBJ2-3 provide the parts outside the CDR3, is EAGVAQSPRYKIIEKRQSVAFWCNPISGHATLYWYQQILGQGPKLLIQFQNNGVVDDSQLPKDRFSAERLKGVDSTLKIQPAKLEDSAVYLCASSLGQGTDTQYFGPGTRLTVL.

This sequence joins TRBV23-1 and TRBJ2-7, with D perhaps matching TRBD1 or TRBD2 (5 bases each). TRBV23-1 falls under the ORF class, with uncertain function. The CDR3 is made up of 16 amino acids. Trimming removed 2 bases from V and 2 bases from J, with 16 bases in between. For the CDR3, the DNA is TGCGCCAGCAGTCAACTCAGACAGAGGGGAACCTACGAGCAGTACTTC. The encoded protein is CASSQLRQRGTYEQYF.

The V and J genes are TRBV19 and TRBJ2-5, with no clear D. There are 14 residues in the CDR3. The germline CDR1 and CDR2 sequences are LNHDA and SQIVND (reference sequence). The germline V and J ends were trimmed by 5 bases and 4 bases, with 14 bases remaining between them. CDR3 region: CASSLRPDGETQYF. Written as DNA, the CDR3 is TGTGCCAGTAGTCTCCGCCCGGATGGAGAGACCCAGTACTTC.

This clone was seen once. V is TRBV10-2 and J is TRBJ2-3; TRBD2 matches 7 bases. CDR3 size: 15 residues. Germline CDR1 WSHSY, CDR2 SAAADI. Germline trimming cut 2 bases from V and 5 bases from J; bases unmatched to any gene: 7. The CDR3 DNA follows: TGCGCCAGCAGTGAGGTGGCGGGAGCAGGAGATACGCAGTATTTT. Encoded protein: CASSEVAGAGDTQYF.

The chain has TRBV9 and TRBJ2-2; D is ambiguous. V lost 0 bases and J lost 1, with 10 bases in between. Germline CDR1 reads SGDLS; CDR2 reads YYNGEE. CDR3 length: 16 amino acids. Here the CDR3 DNA reads TGTGCCAGCAGCGTAGTTCCGGACGTGAACACCGGGGAGCTGTTTTTT. Translating gives CASSVVPDVNTGELFF. The variable domain in full, completed from reference TRBV9 and TRBJ2-2, reads DSGVTQTPKHLITATGQRVTLRCSPRSGDLSVYWYQQSLDQGLQFLIQYYNGEERAKGNILERFSAQQFPDLHSELNLSSLELGDSALYFCASSVVPDVNTGELFFGEGSRLTVL.

The chain combines TRBV30 with TRBJ1-5; a possible D gene is TRBD1 (5 bases). Germline-derived CDR1 and CDR2 are GTSNPN and SVGIG (reference sequence). V gave up 4 bases and J gave up 0 bases, with 16 bases separating them. CDR3 length equals 16 residues. CDR3: CAWTGSGGFSNQPQHF. As DNA, the CDR3 is TGTGCCTGGACAGGGAGTGGGGGTTTTAGCAATCAGCCCCAGCATTTT.